These 21 T cell receptor beta chains were sequenced from one sample in a study of T cell repertoires in cytomegalovirus infection. TCRdb processed the reads anew with MiXCR; each CDR3 protein has one entry. The sample lists some 700,000 distinct CDR3 sequences, less than 40% occurring once. The sequenced sample consisted of PBMCs. All receptors come from a human donor in good health (CMV status not recorded). Some clones in this sample may be carry-over from other donors' samples.

About this clonotype: It may be a read error: a sequence one base away is much more abundant. This rearrangement joins TRBV28 to TRBJ1-2; D not resolved. V was trimmed by 10 bases and J by 4 bases, leaving 19 bases between them. CDR3 size: 14 residues. The germline V gene has CDR1 MDHEN and CDR2 SYDVKM. This chain's CDR3 is CAILRLPGFYGYTF. CDR3 in DNA: TGTGCCATCCTACGTCTCCCGGGATTCTATGGCTACACCTTC.

This rearrangement joins TRBV6-5 to TRBJ2-2; tentatively, D is TRBD2 (6 bases). This CDR3 is built from 17 residues. In germline, CDR1 is MNHEY, CDR2 SVGAGI. The ends were cut back, 4 bases at V and 7 bases at J, with 22 bases in the middle. The CDR3 region is CASSFWDLRADGGELFF. The DNA of the CDR3 is TGTGCCAGCAGTTTCTGGGACTTACGGGCAGATGGCGGGGAGCTGTTTTTT.

This chain connects TRBV7-6 to TRBJ2-7, with TRBD2 matching over 10 bases. The CDR3 runs 19 residues. V trimming: 2 bases; J trimming: 6 bases; junction bases outside the gene matches: 19. CDR1 SGHVS and CDR2 FNYEAQ come from the germline V gene. The CDR3 sequence: CASSLSFGLAGDPSGEQYF. The CDR3 DNA sequence: TGTGCCAGCAGCTTAAGTTTCGGGCTAGCGGGGGACCCAAGTGGCGAGCAGTACTTC.

This chain joins TRBV20-1 and TRBJ1-2; 8 bases are a match to TRBD1. Per germline, CDR1 DFQATT and CDR2 SNEGSKA (reference sequence). Trimming cost V 1 base and J 0 bases; bases outside gene matches: 4. The CDR3 covers 15 residues. CDR3 amino acids: CSARVGTGTNYGYTF. The CDR3 DNA sequence: TGCAGTGCTAGAGTTGGGACAGGTACTAACTATGGCTACACCTTC.

The chain combines TRBV5-1 with TRBJ1-1; TRBD1 matches 8 bases. The CDR3 is 14 amino acids. The germline V gene encodes CDR1 SGHRS and CDR2 YFSETQ. V shed 4 bases and J 5 bases; nucleotides not matched to a gene: 7. This CDR3 reads CASSPMQGATEAFF. Here the CDR3 DNA reads TGCGCCAGCAGCCCCATGCAGGGGGCAACTGAAGCTTTCTTT.

This clonotype was recorded a few times. The chain joins TRBV7-9 to TRBJ2-5; 14 nucleotides match TRBD2. The CDR3 sequence is 19 residues long. With V trimmed by 5 bases and J by 0 bases, 11 bases remained unmatched. Germline V lookup: CDR1 SEHNR, CDR2 FQNEAQ (reference sequence). The CDR3 protein is CASSEAGTSGGEYQETQYF. The CDR3 nucleotides read TGTGCCAGCAGCGAGGCCGGGACTAGCGGGGGAGAATACCAAGAGACCCAGTACTTC.

In this sample, this clonotype turned up a few times. The chain employs TRBV28 and TRBJ1-3, with TRBD1 as a possible D gene (5 bases). There are 16 residues in the CDR3. V dropped 7 bases and J dropped 4 bases, with 20 bases sitting between them. In germline, CDR1 is MDHEN, CDR2 SYDVKM. CDR3 in amino acids: CASTASNPGWGNTIYF. The CDR3 DNA is TGTGCCAGCACCGCCTCGAATCCAGGGTGGGGAAACACCATATATTTT.

There are a few counts of this clonotype. V gene TRBV20-1 combines with J gene TRBJ2-7; D is possibly TRBD1 (6 bases). The V gene's germline CDR1 is DFQATT and CDR2 SNEGSKA (reference sequence). This CDR3 is 16 amino acids long. Trimming removed 4 bases from V and 2 bases from J, with 21 bases in between. The CDR3 DNA reads TGCAGTGCTATTCCCGTTAACAGGGAGAGACCCTACGAGCAGTACTTC. This encodes CSAIPVNRERPYEQYF.

V usage is TRBV20-1 and J usage is TRBJ1-5, with D perhaps TRBD1 (5 bases). The germline V and J ends were trimmed by 1 base and 5 bases, with 15 bases remaining between them. From germline, CDR1 is DFQATT and CDR2 SNEGSKA (reference sequence). The CDR3 has 15 amino acids. The CDR3 protein is CSARVWAGTDQPQHF. CDR3 DNA: TGCAGTGCTAGAGTCTGGGCAGGGACTGATCAGCCCCAGCATTTT.

This clonotype was observed a few times. The chain has TRBV7-3 and TRBJ1-3; D is uncertain. The germline gives CDR1 SGHTA, CDR2 FQGTGA. This CDR3 comprises 14 residues. Trimming took off 0 bases at V and 7 bases at J, with 10 bases between the two ends. The CDR3 nucleotides are TGTGCCAGCAGCTTAACAATCGTTGGGAACACCATATATTTT. Its translation: CASSLTIVGNTIYF.

V and J are TRBV24-1 and TRBJ2-7; possible D gene TRBD1, 7 bases. V gave up 3 bases and J gave up 2 bases, with 10 bases separating them. This CDR3 has 14 residues. Germline lookup yields CDR1 KGHDR and CDR2 SFDVKD. The CDR3 protein is CATSDAGQTYEQYF. CDR3 sequence (DNA): TGTGCCACCAGTGATGCGGGACAGACCTACGAGCAGTACTTC.

In this sample, this clonotype turned up a few times. The chain is built from TRBV7-2 and TRBJ2-5; perhaps TRBD1 as D (6 bases). Germline V gives CDR1 SGHTA, CDR2 FQGNSA. With 1 base removed from V and 0 bases from J, the gap between germline ends came to 12 bases. The CDR3 sequence is 16 residues long. The CDR3 reads CASSLGLGANQETQYF. The DNA of the CDR3 is TGTGCCAGCAGCTTAGGCCTGGGGGCTAACCAAGAGACCCAGTACTTC.

The chain links TRBV7-2 to TRBJ2-5; no clear D gene. In germline, CDR1 is SGHTA, CDR2 FQGNSA. With 4 bases removed from V and 5 bases from J, the gap between germline ends came to 17 bases. The CDR3 extends over 15 amino acids. CDR3 amino acids: CASSSLGPLRETQYF. CDR3 nucleotide sequence: TGTGCCAGCAGCTCCCTGGGCCCGCTCAGGGAGACCCAGTACTTC. The variable domain in full, with the rest retrieved from reference TRBV7-2 and TRBJ2-5, is GAGVSQSPSNKVTEKGKDVELRCDPISGHTALYWYRQSLGQGLEFLIYFQGNSAPDKSGLPSDRFSAERTGGSVSTLTIQRTQQEDSAVYLCASSSLGPLRETQYFGPGTRLLVL.

This clonotype was picked up many times. It may be a read error: a sequence one base away is much more abundant. The gene calls are TRBV7-9 and TRBJ1-5; D gene uncertain. CDR1 SEHNR and CDR2 FQNEAQ come from the germline V gene (reference sequence). Trimming removed 4 bases from V and 0 bases from J, with 7 bases in between. The CDR3 extends over 14 amino acids. The CDR3 DNA follows: TGTGCCAGCAGCTCTCAGGATAGCAATCAGCCCCAGCATTTT. Translation gives CASSSQDSNQPQHF.

On this clonotype: This sequence may be a read error, since a much larger clone differs from it by one base. V gene TRBV2 combines with J gene TRBJ2-2; D is possibly TRBD1 or TRBD2 (6 bases each). CDR1 and CDR2 (germline): SNHLY, FYNNEI. This CDR3 comprises 16 residues. The CDR3 sequence: CASSDPGGSDTGALFF. The CDR3 DNA reads TGTGCCAGCAGTGATCCCGGGGGCAGCGACACCGGGGCGCTGTTTTTT.

This clonotype was seen a few times. This chain connects TRBV7-2 to TRBJ2-2; D is perhaps TRBD1 (5 bases). The V gene lost 3 bases and the J gene lost 6 bases, with 14 bases spanning the gap. Per germline, CDR1 SGHTA and CDR2 FQGNSA. CDR3 length: 15 amino acids. The CDR3 sequence: CASSFFTGSPGELFF. CDR3 DNA: TGTGCCAGCAGCTTTTTTACAGGATCTCCCGGGGAGCTGTTTTTT.

The chain uses TRBV12-3 or TRBV12-4 and TRBJ2-1; 10 nucleotides line up with TRBD2. CDR3 size: 15 residues. J was trimmed by 7 bases and V by 5 bases; bases with no gene match: 8. The DNA for the CDR3 is TGTGCCAGCAGTCCGGTAGCGGGAGGAGGGAATGAGCAGTTCTTC. Translating it yields CASSPVAGGGNEQFF.

The chain combines TRBV29-1 with TRBJ2-7, with D perhaps assigned TRBD1 or TRBD2 (5 bases each). Trimming stripped 3 bases from V and 1 base from J, with 19 bases between. This CDR3 is 16 amino acids long. Germline CDR1 is SQVTM and CDR2 is ANQGSEA. CDR3 sequence: CSVESPQGRGSYEQYF. CDR3 bases: TGCAGCGTTGAGTCCCCTCAGGGTAGAGGGTCCTACGAGCAGTACTTC.

Only a few counts were recorded for this clonotype. The chain employs TRBV5-6 and TRBJ2-3; 8 bases match TRBD1. V shed 4 bases, J shed 2 bases, and the junction held 9 bases outside the gene matches. This CDR3 spans 16 amino acids. Germline V gene data show CDR1 as SGHDT and CDR2 as YYEEEE. CDR3 in DNA: TGTGCCAGCAGCGTACCGGGACAGGCGTACACAGATACGCAGTATTTT. Translation: CASSVPGQAYTDTQYF.

This clonotype was seen a handful of times. The genes are TRBV20-1 and TRBJ2-7, with D tentatively TRBD1 (6 bases). Germline V lookup: CDR1 DFQATT, CDR2 SNEGSKA (reference sequence). With 6 bases removed from V and 5 bases from J, the gap between germline ends came to 17 bases. The CDR3 contains 13 residues. In nucleotides, the CDR3 is TGCAGTGCAGATATTACAGGGCGCCACGAGCAGTACTTC. This gives the protein CSADITGRHEQYF.

This clonotype was recorded a few times. The chain joins TRBV6-1 to TRBJ2-1; D unclear. The V end lost 6 bases, the J end lost 5 bases, and 5 bases lay between the germline ends. The CDR3 consists of 11 residues. CDR1 and CDR2 (germline): MNHNS, SASEGT. CDR3 nucleotide sequence: TGTGCCAGCAGGCACAACAATGAGCAGTTCTTC. It is translated as CASRHNNEQFF.